This T cell receptor (beta chain) was recovered during a study of metastatic and nonmetastatic thyroid tumors (TCRdb year 2020). About the investigation overall: For patients with malignant and with benign thyroid disease, the researchers compared repertoires between peripheral blood samples and tumor or nodule tissue samples.

V sheds 10 bases and J sheds 4 bases, leaving 16 bases between their ends. Via the germline V gene, CDR1 is MNHNS and CDR2 SASEGT. The CDR3 numbers 13 residues from cysteine through phenylalanine. Left in the record is the CDR3 DNA by itself, 39 bases read in frame from the first base. Notes on this clone: The antigen it binds to is not known. Base quality data are lacking; no much larger clone is found one base away.

Results the study describes overall, beyond this receptor: TCR beta diversity was reported as significantly higher in malignant tumors than in benign nodules, in both blood and tumor samples.

None of the patients had been given any treatment before thyroid surgery. The study retrospectively analysed patient clinical samples collected from about 2012 to 2018 using T-cell receptor beta sequencing. Library generation was performed with PCR. The instrument was an Illumina HiSeq 4000. High-throughput sequencing was used to profile the CDR3 region of the TCR beta-chain in every patient. On the study's bioinformatics: Drawing on CDR3 differences between clinicopathological groups, the researchers built a classifier meant to tell apart patients with distant-metastatic papillary thyroid cancer. Repertoire diversity was assessed with the Shannon index, and tumor-blood repertoire similarity with the Morisita-Horn index. The public reads were reanalyzed by TCRdb: fastp trimming at Q25, MiXCR alignment, in-frame beta chains only. TCRdb, rather than the study authors, made the V and J calls. The sample table shows 12,000 to 15,000 clones, and about 27% are seen once. The top ten clones comprise about 3.7% of the sample.

The material sequenced was blood. The receptor comes from a female donor with papillary thyroid cancer or a benign thyroid nodule (not recorded which). Some clones in this sample may be carry-over from other donors' samples. The chain joins TRBV6-1 to TRBJ1-2; too little of a D gene remains to name it. The CDR3 has the sequence CATLDAFGYGYTF. In nucleotide form, the sequence is TGTGCCACCCTAGACGCTTTTGGCTATGGCTACACCTTC.